The 8 T cell receptor beta chains given below trace back to one sample, sequenced in a study of blood T cell repertoires in COVID-19. The repertoire was sequenced with immunoSEQ multiplex PCR; TCRdb's copy has only in-frame clones and lacks some. The sample has 25,000 to 35,000 clones, more than 85% seen once. Material for sequencing was peripheral blood. The receptors come from a woman between 65 and 79 years old with COVID-19, enrolled during active disease.

The J gene is TRBJ1-2, the V gene TRBV3-1 (or the pseudogene TRBV3-2); possibly TRBD1 for D (5 bases). With 1 base removed from V and 2 bases from J, the gap between germline ends came to 8 bases. The CDR3 loop spans 14 amino acids. Germline V gives CDR1 LGHDT, CDR2 YNNKEL (reference sequence). The CDR3 spells CASSQGAGNYGYTF. The CDR3 coding sequence is TGTGCCAGCAGCCAAGGGGCAGGGAACTATGGCTACACCTTC.

This chain joins TRBV5-1 and TRBJ2-2, with D possibly being TRBD2 (6 bases). This CDR3 is 14 amino acids long. Per germline, CDR1 SGHRS and CDR2 YFSETQ. V was cut by 2 bases and J by 5 bases, with 10 bases left in between. CDR3 in amino acids: CASSFVRETGELFF. CDR3 sequence (DNA): TGCGCCAGCAGCTTCGTGCGGGAAACCGGGGAGCTGTTTTTT.

In its sample, this clone was seen once. The J gene is TRBJ2-7, the V gene TRBV7-2; 8 positions agree with TRBD1. The germline CDR1 and CDR2 sequences are SGHTA and FQGNSA. V lost 5 bases and J lost 3; bases outside the gene matches: 6. The CDR3 length is 14 residues. The CDR3 region has the DNA TGTGCCAGCAGCCAACAGGGGGTAATCTACGAGCAGTACTTC. Its translation: CASSQQGVIYEQYF.

The chain joins TRBV19 to TRBJ1-5; 7 bases align to TRBD1. The CDR3 runs to 16 residues. Germline V gene sequence: CDR1 LNHDA, CDR2 SQIVND (reference sequence). The V and J ends lost 3 bases and 4 bases, in that order; junction bases with no gene match: 9. The CDR3 coding sequence is TGTGCCAGTAGTATTTTTAGTACAGGGGAGAATCAGCCCCAGCATTTT. This translates into CASSIFSTGENQPQHF. Complete variable domain (other parts from reference TRBV19 and TRBJ1-5): DGGITQSPKYLFRKEGQNVTLSCEQNLNHDAMYWYRQDPGQGLRLIYYSQIVNDFQKGDIAEGYSVSREKKESFPLTVTSAQKNPTAFYLCASSIFSTGENQPQHFGDGTRLSIL.

V usage is TRBV6-5 and J usage is TRBJ1-5; D perhaps matches TRBD1 (6 bases). The V end lost 10 bases, the J end lost 7 bases, and 20 bases lay between the germline ends. The CDR3 loop spans 14 amino acids. Germline CDR1 MNHEY, CDR2 SVGAGI. The CDR3 here is CAIHLGGEVQPQHF. In DNA, the CDR3 is TGTGCCATCCATTTAGGGGGGGAGGTACAGCCCCAGCATTTT.

The chain combines TRBV29-1 with TRBJ1-4; no firm D call. Germline CDR1 reads SQVTM; CDR2 reads ANQGSEA. This CDR3 comprises 11 residues. V dropped 4 bases and J dropped 8 bases, with 8 bases sitting between them. The CDR3 reads CSVVTVEKLFF. CDR3 DNA: TGCAGCGTTGTTACAGTAGAAAAACTGTTTTTT. The variable domain in full, completed from reference TRBV29-1 and TRBJ1-4, reads SAVISQKPSRDICQRGTSLTIQCQVDSQVTMMFWYRQQPGQSLTLIATANQGSEATYESGFVIDKFPISRPNLTFSTLTVSNMSPEDSSIYLCSVVTVEKLFFGSGTQLSVL.

This chain links TRBV4-2 with TRBJ2-1; D unresolved. Germline assignment: CDR1 LGHNA and CDR2 YNFKEQ. V lost 8 bases, J lost 4 bases, and 15 bases lay in between. The CDR3 is 14 amino acids. The CDR3 spells CASGVSDGYNEQFF. The CDR3 DNA sequence: TGTGCCAGCGGCGTGAGCGACGGATACAATGAGCAGTTCTTC.

The chain employs TRBV5-4 and TRBJ1-4; D perhaps matches TRBD1 (6 bases). V shed 4 bases and J shed 3 bases, with 13 bases lying between them. The CDR3 runs 15 residues. Looked up from germline, CDR1 is SGHNT and CDR2 is YYREEE (reference sequence). The CDR3 coding sequence is TGTGCCAGCAGCGAAACAGGGTTGTCTAATGAAAAACTGTTTTTT. It translates to CASSETGLSNEKLFF. The variable domain in full, completed from reference TRBV5-4 and TRBJ1-4, reads ETGVTQSPTHLIKTRGQQVTLRCSSQSGHNTVSWYQQALGQGPQFIFQYYREEENGRGNFPPRFSGLQFPNYSSELNVNALELDDSALYLCASSETGLSNEKLFFGSGTQLSVL.